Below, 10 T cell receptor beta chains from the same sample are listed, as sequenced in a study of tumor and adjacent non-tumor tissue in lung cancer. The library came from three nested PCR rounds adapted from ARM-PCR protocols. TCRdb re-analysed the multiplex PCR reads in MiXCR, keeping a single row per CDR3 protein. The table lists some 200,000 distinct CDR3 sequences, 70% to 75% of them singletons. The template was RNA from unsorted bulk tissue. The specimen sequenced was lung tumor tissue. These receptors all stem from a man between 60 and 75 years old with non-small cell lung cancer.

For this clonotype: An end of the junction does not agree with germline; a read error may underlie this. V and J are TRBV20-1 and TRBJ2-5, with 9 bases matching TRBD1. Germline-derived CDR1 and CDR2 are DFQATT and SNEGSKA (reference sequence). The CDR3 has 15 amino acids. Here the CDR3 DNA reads TGCAGTGCTAGAGGGGACAGGGCCTGGGAAGAGTCCCAGTACTTC. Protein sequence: CSARGDRAWEESQYF.

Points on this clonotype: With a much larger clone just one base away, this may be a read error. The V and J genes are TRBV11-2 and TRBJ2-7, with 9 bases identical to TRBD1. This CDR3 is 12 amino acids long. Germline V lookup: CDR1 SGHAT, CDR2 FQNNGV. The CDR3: CVSSFTGGWQYF. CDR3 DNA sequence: TGTGTCAGCAGCTTTACAGGGGGCTGGCAGTACTTC.

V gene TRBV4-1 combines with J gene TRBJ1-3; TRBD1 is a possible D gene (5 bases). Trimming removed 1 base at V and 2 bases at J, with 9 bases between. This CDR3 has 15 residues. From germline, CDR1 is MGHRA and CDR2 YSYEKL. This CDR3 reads CASSQVQGAGNTIYF. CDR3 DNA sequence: TGCGCCAGCAGCCAAGTCCAGGGCGCTGGAAACACCATATATTTT.

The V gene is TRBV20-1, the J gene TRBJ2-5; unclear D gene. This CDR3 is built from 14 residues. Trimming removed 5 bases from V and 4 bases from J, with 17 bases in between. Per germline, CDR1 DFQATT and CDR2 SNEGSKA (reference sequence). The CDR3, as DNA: TGCAGTGCTGTACTCGGGCTGCGCCGAGAGACCCAGTACTTC. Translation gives CSAVLGLRRETQYF.

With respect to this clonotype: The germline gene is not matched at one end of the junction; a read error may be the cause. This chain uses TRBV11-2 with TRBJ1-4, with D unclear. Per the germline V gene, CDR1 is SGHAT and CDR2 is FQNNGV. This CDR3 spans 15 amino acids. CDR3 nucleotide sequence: TGTGCCAGCAGCATAATTAGTTGGGCTGATGAAAAACTGTTATTT. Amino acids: CASSIISWADEKLLF.

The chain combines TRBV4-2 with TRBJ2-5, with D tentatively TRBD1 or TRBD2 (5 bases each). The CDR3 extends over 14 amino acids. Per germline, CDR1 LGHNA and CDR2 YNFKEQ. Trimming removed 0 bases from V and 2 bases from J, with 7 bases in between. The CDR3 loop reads CASSQEGDQETQYF. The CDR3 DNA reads TGTGCCAGCAGCCAAGAGGGGGATCAAGAGACCCAGTACTTC.

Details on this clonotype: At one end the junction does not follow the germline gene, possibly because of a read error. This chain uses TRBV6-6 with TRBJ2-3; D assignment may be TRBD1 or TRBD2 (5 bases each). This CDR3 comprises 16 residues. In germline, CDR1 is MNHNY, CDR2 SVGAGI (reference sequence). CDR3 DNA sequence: TGTGCCTGCAGTCCCGGGACCGGGGCTCGCACAGATACTCAGTATTTT. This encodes CACSPGTGARTDTQYF.

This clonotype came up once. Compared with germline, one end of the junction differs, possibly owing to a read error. The CDR3 DNA reads as TGTGCCAGCTGCTTGAAAGGGGTCAATGAGCAGTTCTTC. This codes for CASCLKGVNEQFF. The rearrangement links TRBV5-4 to TRBJ2-1; TRBD1 might be the D (5 bases). The CDR3 is 13 residues long. Germline loops: CDR1 SGHNT, CDR2 YYREEE (reference sequence).

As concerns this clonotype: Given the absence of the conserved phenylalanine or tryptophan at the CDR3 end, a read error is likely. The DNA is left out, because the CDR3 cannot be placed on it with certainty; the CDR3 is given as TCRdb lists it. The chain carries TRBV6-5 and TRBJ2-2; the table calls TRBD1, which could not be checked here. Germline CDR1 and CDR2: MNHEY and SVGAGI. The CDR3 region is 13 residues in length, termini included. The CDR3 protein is CASKGRVPGELSL.

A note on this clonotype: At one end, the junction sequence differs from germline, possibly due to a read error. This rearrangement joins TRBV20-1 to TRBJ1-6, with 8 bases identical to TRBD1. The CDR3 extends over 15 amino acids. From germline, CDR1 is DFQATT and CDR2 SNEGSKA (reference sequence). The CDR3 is CNARVGDRRNSPLHF. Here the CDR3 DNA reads TGCAATGCTAGAGTGGGGGACAGGCGAAATTCACCCCTCCACTTT.